This T cell receptor beta chain was retrieved from a study of blood T cells in healthy people across ages. In germline, CDR1 is MNHEY, CDR2 SMNVEV (reference sequence). J lost 4 bases, V lost 4 bases, and 7 bases had no gene match. The CDR3 consists of 14 residues. A second roughly 7 to 12 cycle PCR used barcoded and J-beta primers. TCRdb passed the 5' RACE reads through MiXCR, listing each CDR3 protein once. This sample has about 1,800,000 distinct CDR3 sequences, with roughly 30% found just once. This clonotype has a handful of counts. The sequence was collected from a woman in her 30s in good health. This chain uses TRBV27 with TRBJ2-7, with 7 bases fitting TRBD1. The material sequenced was blood. This CDR3 is CASSYRGEIYEQYF. CDR3 nucleotide sequence: TGTGCCAGCAGTTACAGGGGTGAGATATACGAGCAGTACTTC.